Presented here are 16 T cell receptor beta chains from one specimen sequenced in a study of T cells in localized non-small cell lung cancer. Profiled with immunoSEQ multiplex PCR; TCRdb holds only in-frame clones, not every one. Here the sample spans about 27,000 clones, 90% being singletons. The sequences come from peripheral blood, collected before any cancer treatment. These receptors all come from a woman aged 35-70 years with stage I lung adenocarcinoma.

This chain uses TRBV7-3 with TRBJ2-1; 14 bases are shared with TRBD2. After removal of 5 bases from V and 7 bases from J, the junction contained 10 bases not matched to a gene. This CDR3 contains 17 residues. Looked up from germline, CDR1 is SGHTA and CDR2 is FQGTGA. In DNA form, the CDR3 reads TGTGCCAGCAGCCCCCAATGGGGACTAGCGGGAGATAATGAGCAGTTCTTC. It codes for CASSPQWGLAGDNEQFF.

This chain links TRBV5-8 with TRBJ1-1; D gene ambiguous. CDR1 and CDR2 from the germline V gene are SGHTS and YDEGEE. V was trimmed by 1 base and J by 1 base, leaving 5 bases between them. The CDR3 has 13 amino acids. The CDR3 coding sequence is TGTGCCAGCAGCTTGATCAGGAACACTGAAGCTTTCTTT. It translates to CASSLIRNTEAFF.

The rearrangement joins TRBV6-1 to TRBJ2-5; 8 bases agree with TRBD2. J was trimmed by 7 bases and V by 4 bases; bases with no gene match: 11. The CDR3 has 15 amino acids. Germline lookup yields CDR1 MNHNS and CDR2 SASEGT. CDR3 residues: CASSAGLGDLWTQYF. In DNA form, the CDR3 reads TGTGCCAGCAGTGCGGGACTAGGGGATTTATGGACCCAGTACTTC.

The chain recombines TRBV6-5 with TRBJ1-4; D is perhaps TRBD1 (6 bases). The CDR3 covers 14 residues. The germline gives CDR1 MNHEY, CDR2 SVGAGI. The V end was cut by 2 bases, the J end by 10 bases, with 14 bases between. The CDR3 bases are TGTGCCAGCAGTTACGGGGTACAGGGCGGAAAACTGTTTTTT. Amino acid sequence: CASSYGVQGGKLFF.

In this sample, this clone turned up a few times. The chain employs TRBV6-5 and TRBJ1-3; 12 nucleotides agree with TRBD1. Germline values: CDR1 MNHEY, CDR2 SVGAGI. Trimming at V came to 0 bases and at J to 7 bases, leaving 4 bases not matched to a gene. This CDR3 is 16 amino acids long. The CDR3 reads CASSYSGQGAVNTIYF. The CDR3 bases are TGTGCCAGCAGTTACTCGGGACAGGGGGCTGTGAACACCATATATTTT.

CDR3 coding DNA: TGCGCCAGCAGTGAGGGGACAGCCGACACCGGGGAGCTGTTTTTT. Translating gives CASSEGTADTGELFF. The chain has TRBV10-2 and TRBJ2-2; 7 nucleotides match TRBD1. Germline loops: CDR1 WSHSY, CDR2 SAAADI. V trimming: 2 bases; J trimming: 3 bases; junction bases outside the gene matches: 3. The CDR3 consists of 15 residues.

The chain carries TRBV18 and TRBJ2-1; D remains ambiguous. Trimming cost V 4 bases and J 7 bases, with 17 bases left between them. The CDR3 extends over 15 amino acids. Germline loops: CDR1 KGHSH, CDR2 LQKENI. In DNA, the CDR3 is TGTGCCAGCTCACTAAGGACGGACCCCGGGAATGAGCAGTTCTTC. This translates into CASSLRTDPGNEQFF.

The rearrangement joins TRBV7-2 to TRBJ2-1; 11 bases agree with TRBD2. The germline gives CDR1 SGHTA, CDR2 FQGNSA. The CDR3 extends over 17 amino acids. V lost 1 base to trimming and J lost 5 bases; unmatched junction nucleotides: 7. The CDR3 here is CASSLEASGRTNNEQFF. The CDR3 DNA reads as TGTGCCAGCAGCTTAGAGGCTAGCGGGAGGACGAACAATGAGCAGTTCTTC.

The chain combines TRBV6-5 with TRBJ1-6; maybe TRBD1 (6 bases). V lost 6 bases and J 7 bases, leaving 16 bases between the germline ends. From germline, CDR1 is MNHEY and CDR2 SVGAGI. CDR3 length equals 15 residues. This chain's CDR3 is CASRPTGRGNSPLHF. The CDR3 region has the DNA TGTGCCAGCAGACCGACAGGACGAGGGAATTCACCCCTCCACTTT.

The V call is TRBV6-4, the J call TRBJ1-1, with D perhaps TRBD1 (6 bases). The CDR3 totals 15 residues. Germline V lookup: CDR1 MRHNA, CDR2 SNTAGT. The V gene lost 0 bases and the J gene lost 6 bases, with 14 bases spanning the gap. DNA for the CDR3: TGTGCCAGCAGTGACTCGGCGAGGGGGAAGGCTGAAGCTTTCTTT. It translates to CASSDSARGKAEAFF.

About this clone: One end of the junction does not line up with germline, which may come from a read error. The rearrangement links TRBV28 to TRBJ1-5, with D maybe TRBD1 (5 bases). The V gene's germline CDR1 is MDHEN and CDR2 SYDVKM. The CDR3 runs to 16 residues. CDR3 amino acids: CASLESGTLNYQTQHF. The CDR3 nucleotides are TGTGCCAGCCTCGAATCCGGGACCCTAAATTATCAGACCCAGCATTTT.

The rearrangement uses TRBV19 and TRBJ1-2, with D unresolved. Germline values: CDR1 LNHDA, CDR2 SQIVND (reference sequence). The length of the CDR3 is 13 residues. The V end was cut by 6 bases, the J end by 8 bases, with 16 bases between. The CDR3 reads CASSPVRLRGYTF. The DNA for the CDR3 is TGTGCCAGTAGCCCCGTACGACTTAGGGGCTACACCTTC.

This clone has just one count. The chain joins TRBV19 to TRBJ1-5; 8 bases align to TRBD1. Trimming removed 4 bases from V and 1 base from J; junction bases left unmatched: 9. Germline V lookup: CDR1 LNHDA, CDR2 SQIVND (reference sequence). This CDR3 is 17 amino acids long. The CDR3 loop is CASSTLDRGISNQPQHF. The DNA of the CDR3 is TGTGCCAGTAGTACTCTAGACAGGGGAATAAGCAATCAGCCCCAGCATTTT.

J is TRBJ2-1 and V is TRBV30; D perhaps matches TRBD2 (5 bases). Trimming removed 2 bases from V and 10 bases from J, with 18 bases in between. This CDR3 comprises 14 residues. CDR1 and CDR2 from the germline V gene are GTSNPN and SVGIG (reference sequence). CDR3 residues: CAWSRRPSRGEQFF. The DNA of the CDR3 is TGTGCCTGGAGTAGGAGACCGAGCCGAGGGGAGCAGTTCTTC.

The chain uses TRBV30 and TRBJ2-5, with D possibly matching TRBD2 (5 bases). Per germline, CDR1 GTSNPN and CDR2 SVGIG (reference sequence). The V and J ends lost 4 bases and 1 base respectively, with 13 bases between them. This CDR3 comprises 14 residues. The CDR3 spells CAWNVGKSQETQYF. The DNA of the CDR3 is TGTGCCTGGAACGTCGGGAAGTCCCAAGAGACCCAGTACTTC.

This chain connects TRBV18 to TRBJ1-2; 7 bases line up with TRBD1. This CDR3 spans 15 amino acids. Losses at the gene ends were 6 bases for V and 4 bases for J; bases not matched to a gene: 11. Germline V lookup: CDR1 KGHSH, CDR2 LQKENI. CDR3 region: CASSPTTGRGYGYTF. The CDR3 DNA follows: TGTGCCAGCTCTCCTACGACAGGGAGGGGCTATGGCTACACCTTC.